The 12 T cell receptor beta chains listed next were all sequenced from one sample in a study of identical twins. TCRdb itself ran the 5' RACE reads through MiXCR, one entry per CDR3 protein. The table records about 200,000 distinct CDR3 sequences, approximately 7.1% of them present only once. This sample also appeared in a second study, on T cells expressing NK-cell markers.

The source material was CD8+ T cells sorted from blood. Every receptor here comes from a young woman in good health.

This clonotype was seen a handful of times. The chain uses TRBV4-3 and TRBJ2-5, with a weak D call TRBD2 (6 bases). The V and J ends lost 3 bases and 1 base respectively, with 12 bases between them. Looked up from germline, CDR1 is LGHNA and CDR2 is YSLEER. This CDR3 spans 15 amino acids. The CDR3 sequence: CASSQEGYSQETQYF. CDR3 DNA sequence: TGCGCCAGCAGCCAGGAGGGGTACAGCCAAGAGACCCAGTACTTC.

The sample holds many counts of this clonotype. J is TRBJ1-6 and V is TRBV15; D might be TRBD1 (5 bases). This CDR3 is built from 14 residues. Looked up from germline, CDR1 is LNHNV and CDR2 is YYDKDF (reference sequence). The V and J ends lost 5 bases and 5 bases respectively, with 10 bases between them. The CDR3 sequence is CATSRDGDNSPLHF. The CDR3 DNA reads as TGTGCCACCAGCCGGGACGGGGATAATTCACCCCTCCACTTT.

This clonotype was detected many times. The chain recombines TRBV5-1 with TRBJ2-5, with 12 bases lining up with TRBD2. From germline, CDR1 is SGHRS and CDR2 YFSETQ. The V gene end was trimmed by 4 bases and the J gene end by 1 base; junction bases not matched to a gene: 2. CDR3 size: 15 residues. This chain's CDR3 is CASSRTSGIQETQYF. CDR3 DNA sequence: TGCGCCAGCAGCCGGACTAGCGGGATCCAAGAGACCCAGTACTTC.

Here the CDR3 DNA reads TGTGCCAGCAGTCACCGGGCAGGGCTTAACTATGGCTACACCTTC. Protein sequence: CASSHRAGLNYGYTF. This chain joins TRBV27 and TRBJ1-2; maybe TRBD1 (5 bases). This CDR3 comprises 15 residues. V was shortened by 5 bases and J by 1 base, with 14 bases between the two germline ends. CDR1 is MNHEY and CDR2 is SMNVEV in the germline V gene (reference sequence).

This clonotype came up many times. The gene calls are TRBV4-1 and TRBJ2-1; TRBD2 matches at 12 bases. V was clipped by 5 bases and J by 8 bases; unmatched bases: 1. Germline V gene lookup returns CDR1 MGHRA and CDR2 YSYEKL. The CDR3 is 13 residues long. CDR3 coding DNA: TGCGCCAGCAGCGGACTAGCGGGACATGAGCAGTTCTTC. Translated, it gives CASSGLAGHEQFF.

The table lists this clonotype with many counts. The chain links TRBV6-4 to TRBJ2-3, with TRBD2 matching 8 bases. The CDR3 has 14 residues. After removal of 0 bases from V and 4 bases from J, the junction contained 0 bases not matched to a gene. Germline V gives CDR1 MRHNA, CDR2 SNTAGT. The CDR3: CASSDSSGADTQYF. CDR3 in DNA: TGTGCCAGCAGTGACTCTAGCGGGGCAGATACGCAGTATTTT.

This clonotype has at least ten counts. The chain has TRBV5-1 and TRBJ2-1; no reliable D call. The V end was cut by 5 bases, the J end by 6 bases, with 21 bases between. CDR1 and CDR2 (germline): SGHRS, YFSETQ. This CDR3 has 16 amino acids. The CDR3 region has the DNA TGCGCCAGCAGAGCAGCCCCCGGTCCCACCCCCAATGAGCAGTTCTTC. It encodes CASRAAPGPTPNEQFF.

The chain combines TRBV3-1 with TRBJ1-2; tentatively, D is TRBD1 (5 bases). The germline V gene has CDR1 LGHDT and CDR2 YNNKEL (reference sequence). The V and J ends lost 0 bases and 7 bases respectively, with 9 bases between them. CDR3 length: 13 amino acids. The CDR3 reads CASSQEDQGGYTF. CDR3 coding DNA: TGTGCCAGCAGCCAAGAGGACCAGGGTGGCTACACCTTC.

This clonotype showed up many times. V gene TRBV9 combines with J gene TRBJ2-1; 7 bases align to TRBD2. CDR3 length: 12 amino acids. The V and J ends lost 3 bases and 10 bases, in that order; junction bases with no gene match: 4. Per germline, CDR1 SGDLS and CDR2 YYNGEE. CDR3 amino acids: CASSGGGDEQFF. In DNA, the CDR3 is TGTGCCAGCAGCGGGGGAGGGGACGAGCAGTTCTTC.

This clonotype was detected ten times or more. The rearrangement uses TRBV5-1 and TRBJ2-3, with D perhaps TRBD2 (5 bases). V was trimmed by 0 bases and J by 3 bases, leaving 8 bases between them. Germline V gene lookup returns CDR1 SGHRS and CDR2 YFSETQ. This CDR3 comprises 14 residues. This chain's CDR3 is CASSLDGVTDTQYF. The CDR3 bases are TGCGCCAGCAGCTTGGACGGGGTGACAGATACGCAGTATTTT.

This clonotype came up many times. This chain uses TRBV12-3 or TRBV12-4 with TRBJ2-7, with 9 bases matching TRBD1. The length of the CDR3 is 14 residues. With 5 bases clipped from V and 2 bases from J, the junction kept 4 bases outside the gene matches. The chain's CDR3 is CASSRRDRAYEQYF. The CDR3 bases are TGTGCCAGCAGTCGCCGGGACAGGGCCTACGAGCAGTACTTC.

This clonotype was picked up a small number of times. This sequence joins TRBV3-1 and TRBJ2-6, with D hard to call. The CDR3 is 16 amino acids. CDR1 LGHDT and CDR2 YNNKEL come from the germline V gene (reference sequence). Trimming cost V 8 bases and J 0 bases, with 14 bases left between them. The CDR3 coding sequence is TGTGCCAGCCAAGGGAAGTATCACTCTGGGGCCAACGTCCTGACTTTC. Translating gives CASQGKYHSGANVLTF.